These T cell receptor beta chains were read from a single sample in a study of shared clonotypes between healthy human individuals. Assay: immunoSEQ multiplex PCR; the TCRdb copy retains only in-frame clones and omits some. The table shows roughly 2,000,000 clones, with less than 95% occurring only once. Source material: naive CD8+ T cells sorted from blood. Receptors were obtained from a man aged 18 to 35 in good health. The CDR3 runs from the conserved cysteine through the conserved F or W. A D gene is named only where the DNA matches it firmly. Rows may omit the clone size; those that give it use once, few, many or a size class.

cdr3_nt cdr3_aa d_call v_call clone_size j_call
TGTGCCAGCAGCGATACCGGCTCGGATCTCTACGAGCAGTACTTC CASSDTGSDLYEQYF . TRBV9 . TRBJ2-7
TGTGCCAGCAGTTCAAACCCACGGGACAGTAGAGTACATACGCAGTATTTT CASSSNPRDSRVHTQYF TRBD1 TRBV27 . TRBJ2-3
TGTGCCAGCAGCTTAGTTGCCCGATTGAACACTGAAGCTTTCTTT CASSLVARLNTEAFF . TRBV7-9 . TRBJ1-1
TGTGCCAGCAGCCCCCACAGTTCGTCTCAGCCCCAGCATTTT CASSPHSSSQPQHF . TRBV7-8 . TRBJ1-5
TGTGCCAGCTGGGACGGTTACGAGCAGTACTTC CASWDGYEQYF . TRBV27 . TRBJ2-7
TGTGCCAGCAGCCCCACGACAGGGGTTGGCTACACCTTC CASSPTTGVGYTF TRBD1 TRBV7-9 few TRBJ1-2
TGCGCCAGCAGCCAAGACTATCCGTCGGGGCTAGATACGCAGTATTTT CASSQDYPSGLDTQYF . TRBV4-3 . TRBJ2-3
TGTGCCAGCAGTACTTATGGCTACACCTTC CASSTYGYTF . TRBV6-5 . TRBJ1-2
TGTGCCAGCAGCTTAGCGGGGCAGAAAAACCCCTACGAGCAGTACTTC CASSLAGQKNPYEQYF . TRBV7-9 once TRBJ2-7
TGTGCCAGCAGCTTCGGGACTAATTCACCCCTCCACTTT CASSFGTNSPLHF . TRBV5-6 few TRBJ1-6
TGTGCCAGCAGCGTAGATCCGGACAGGGGAAAGAGCACTGAAGCTTTCTTT CASSVDPDRGKSTEAFF TRBD1 TRBV9 . TRBJ1-1
TGTGCCAGTAGTATAGATTTAGAGAACTATGGCTACACCTTC CASSIDLENYGYTF . TRBV19 . TRBJ1-2
TGTGCCAGCAGTTACTCCCAGGGGACTGAAGCTTTCTTT CASSYSQGTEAFF . TRBV6-5 . TRBJ1-1
TGCGCCAGCAGCTTGTCTGGCATAATCACAGATACGCAGTATTTT CASSLSGIITDTQYF . TRBV5-1 once TRBJ2-3
TGCACCAGCAGCCACTTGACCCCGGCAGCCAAGGACACTGAAGCTTTCTTT CTSSHLTPAAKDTEAFF . TRBV1 . TRBJ1-1
TGTGCCAGCAGCTCCTATCGATACAATACAGATACGCAGTATTTT CASSSYRYNTDTQYF . TRBV7-9 . TRBJ2-3
TGTGCCAGCAGCCCCCTAGCGGGAGGACTCTACAATGAGCAGTTCTTC CASSPLAGGLYNEQFF TRBD2 TRBV5-5 . TRBJ2-1
TGTGCCATCAGTAGTCGCGGGAACCCTTACTACGAGCAGTACTTC CAISSRGNPYYEQYF . TRBV10-3 . TRBJ2-7
TGTGCCAGCAGCTCCAGACTAGCGGGGGTGGGAGATACGCAGTATTTT CASSSRLAGVGDTQYF TRBD2 TRBV7-9 . TRBJ2-3
TGTGCCAGCAGTTCTGAGACAGGATCCTTAGAGACCCAGTACTTC CASSSETGSLETQYF . TRBV7-9 . TRBJ2-5
TGTGCCAGCAGTACCCGACAGGTGGGGGAGTTAGAGCAGTACTTC CASSTRQVGELEQYF . TRBV6-1 . TRBJ2-7
TGTGCCAGCAGCTTGGGGACAGGGGTGCAGTACTTC CASSLGTGVQYF TRBD1 TRBV7-9 . TRBJ2-7
TGCGCCAGCAGCTTCCCGAGGGTTGGGGGCGATGAGCAGTTCTTC CASSFPRVGGDEQFF . TRBV5-1 . TRBJ2-1
TGTGCCAGCAGCTGGGTTGTAGATGGAAACACTGAAGCTTTCTTT CASSWVVDGNTEAFF . TRBV13 . TRBJ1-1
TGCGCCAGCAGTCAATCGAGAGCGAACCTTAATTCACCCCTCCACTTT CASSQSRANLNSPLHF . TRBV23-1 . TRBJ1-6
TGTGCCAGCTCACCCGGACAGCACCAAGAGACCCAGTACTTC CASSPGQHQETQYF . TRBV18 . TRBJ2-5
TGTGCCAGCAGCGCCCGACTAGCGGGGGGGCCCCACGAGCAGTACTTC CASSARLAGGPHEQYF TRBD2 TRBV9 . TRBJ2-7
TGTGCCAGCAGCTCCCTTTTAGCGGGGGTAGATACGCAGTATTTT CASSSLLAGVDTQYF TRBD2 TRBV7-9 . TRBJ2-3
TGTGCCAGTAGTCCACGGACAGCGCAGAACACTGAAGCTTTCTTT CASSPRTAQNTEAFF . TRBV19 . TRBJ1-1
TGTGCCAGCAGCTTGAGGACTAGCGCTACCGGGGAGCTGTTTTTT CASSLRTSATGELFF TRBD2 TRBV11-3 . TRBJ2-2
TGTGCCAGCAGCTCCGACTTGACAGGGAGGAACTATGGCTACACCTTC CASSSDLTGRNYGYTF TRBD1 TRBV7-9 few TRBJ1-2
TGTGCCTGGAGTGTAGGAGGGGGCGGTGAAAAACTGTTTTTT CAWSVGGGGEKLFF TRBD1 TRBV30 . TRBJ1-4
TGTGCCAGCAGCCGGACAGGGGAAAAGGTAGATACGCAGTATTTT CASSRTGEKVDTQYF TRBD1 TRBV5-6 once TRBJ2-3
TGTGCCAGCAGCGTAGGGGGGGACAGTCTTGTTTACGAGCAGTACTTC CASSVGGDSLVYEQYF . TRBV9 . TRBJ2-7
TGTGCCAGCAGCCAACCGGCGCCCGATGGCTACACCTTC CASSQPAPDGYTF . TRBV4-2 . TRBJ1-2
TGTGCCAGCAGCTCAGGGACTAGCGGGAGAGTCACAGATACGCAGTATTTT CASSSGTSGRVTDTQYF TRBD2 TRBV11-2 . TRBJ2-3
TGCAGCGTTCCAGAGGCCACTGAAGCTTTCTTT CSVPEATEAFF . TRBV29-1 . TRBJ1-1
TGTGCCAGTGGGACCGGGACTAGCGCTGCAGAGACCCAGTACTTC CASGTGTSAAETQYF TRBD2 TRBV19 . TRBJ2-5
TGTGCCAGCAGTCTCGGGACAGCGGGCGAGCAGTACTTC CASSLGTAGEQYF . TRBV6-5 . TRBJ2-7
TGTGCTAGCAGCTTAGTGGGCAGGGGACATTACTACGAGCAGTACTTC CASSLVGRGHYYEQYF . TRBV7-7 once TRBJ2-7
TGTGCCAGCAGCCTACTAGCGGGGGCCTACAATGAGCAGTTCTTC CASSLLAGAYNEQFF TRBD2 TRBV13 once TRBJ2-1
TGTGCCAGTAGTATACTTCCTCTGACAGCTAACTATGGCTACACCTTC CASSILPLTANYGYTF . TRBV19 . TRBJ1-2
TGTGCCAGCAGTTCCCCGGGACAGGGGGCGCATGAGCAGTTCTTC CASSSPGQGAHEQFF TRBD1 TRBV6-5 . TRBJ2-1
TGTGCCAGCAGTCAGACAGGGGCCGAAGAGACCCAGTACTTC CASSQTGAEETQYF TRBD1 TRBV28 . TRBJ2-5
TGTGCCAGCAGCTTAGAGGAGACCTTCTCCTATAATTCACCCCTCCACTTT CASSLEETFSYNSPLHF . TRBV7-6 . TRBJ1-6
TGTGCCAGCACGGGTTACACCTACGAGCAGTACTTC CASTGYTYEQYF . TRBV2 . TRBJ2-7
TGTGCCAGCAGCGACGGACCGGGGAGGGGCTACACCTTC CASSDGPGRGYTF . TRBV7-9 . TRBJ1-2
TGTGCCAGCAGCCAAGAGGGCCTAGCGGGGGCAGATACGCAGTATTTT CASSQEGLAGADTQYF TRBD2 TRBV9 once TRBJ2-3
TGTGCCAGCAGTTCAGAATCAACAGGGGGCAACACCGGGGAGCTGTTTTTT CASSSESTGGNTGELFF TRBD1 TRBV27 . TRBJ2-2
TGTGCCAGCAGCTCCCCGGGACAGGGGACCTACGAGCAGTACTTC CASSSPGQGTYEQYF TRBD1 TRBV5-6 . TRBJ2-7
TGTGCCAGCAGTGAAGGCCCGTCCCCCTACGAGCAGTACTTC CASSEGPSPYEQYF . TRBV2 . TRBJ2-7
TGTGCCAGCAGTCCGGACAGGGTATTGTTGGAGCAGTACTTC CASSPDRVLLEQYF TRBD1 TRBV28 . TRBJ2-7
TGTGCCTGGAGTGACGACAGGAGCGAGCAGTACTTC CAWSDDRSEQYF . TRBV30 . TRBJ2-7
TGTGCCAGCAGCTTCGACCCCGGGCCAGGCTTGACAGAGCAGTACTTC CASSFDPGPGLTEQYF . TRBV9 . TRBJ2-7
TGTGCCAGTAGTCCACACAGGGTGGCCTATGGCTACACCTTC CASSPHRVAYGYTF . TRBV19 few TRBJ1-2
TGCGCCACCCCCGGTGGAGTAACAGGGAGTCCTGAAGCTTTCTTT CATPGGVTGSPEAFF . TRBV5-1 . TRBJ1-1
TGTGCCAGCAGCTTGGCCGAAGGCTACGAGCAGTACTTC CASSLAEGYEQYF . TRBV5-4 . TRBJ2-7
TGTGCCAGCAGCCACCGGGACACCAGCTCCTACGAGCAGTACTTC CASSHRDTSSYEQYF . TRBV4-2 . TRBJ2-7
TGCGCCAGCAGTCAGGCGGGACAGGGGGCAGTTAATGAAAAACTGTTTTTT CASSQAGQGAVNEKLFF TRBD1 TRBV23-1 . TRBJ1-4